This TCR beta chain originates from a study of cytomegalovirus exposure and HLA in healthy donors. The germline V gene has CDR1 SGHDT and CDR2 YYEEEE. This CDR3 comprises 14 residues. Trimming stripped 4 bases from V and 4 bases from J, with 11 bases between. Notes on the study in general: For cytomegalovirus status, the classifier reportedly gave diagnoses with high specificity and sensitivity. Most TCR beta V segments were productive about 87% or about 30% of the time in an earlier analysis.

Regarding this clone: Its antigen is currently unknown.

This PCR relied on a set of 60 Vbeta primers and 13 Jbeta primers. Profiling relied on immunoSEQ multiplex PCR, and the TCRdb table lists in-frame clones only, not all of them. Across approximately 110,000 clones, the top ten clones capture 2.5% to 3% of the sample. This rearrangement joins TRBV5-6 to TRBJ2-2; tentatively, D is TRBD1 (6 bases). The sequence was obtained from a man aged 25 to 40 in good health and CMV-seronegative. What was sequenced was PBMCs. CDR3 amino acids: CASSQQGSTGELFF. In DNA, the CDR3 is TGTGCCAGCAGCCAACAGGGAAGCACCGGGGAGCTGTTTTTT.